The rows below give T cell receptor beta chains drawn from one sample of a study of cytomegalovirus exposure and HLA in healthy donors. The repertoire was sequenced with immunoSEQ multiplex PCR; TCRdb's copy has only in-frame clones and lacks some. The sample has around 55,000 clones, around nine tenths seen once. Specimen: PBMCs. Receptor source: a young man in good health and CMV-seronegative. The CDR3 runs from the conserved cysteine through the conserved F or W. The D gene is left open where the match is weak. A row's size may be missing; if present it is once, few, many or a size class.

abundance: -; j_gene: TRBJ2-1; d_gene: -; v_gene: TRBV27; CDR3nt: TGTGCCAGCACCCTTGCCGGGGGCTACAATGAGCAGTTCTTC; CDR3aa: CASTLAGGYNEQFF
abundance: -; j_gene: TRBJ2-1; d_gene: TRBD1; v_gene: TRBV29-1; CDR3nt: TGCAGCGTTGACCCCGCCCGGACAGGGGTCTTGACCTCCTACAATGAGCAGTTCTTC; CDR3aa: CSVDPARTGVLTSYNEQFF
abundance: -; j_gene: TRBJ2-1; d_gene: TRBD2; v_gene: TRBV29-1; CDR3nt: TGCAGCGCGGGGACTAGCGGGACTAGCTCCTACAATGAGCAGTTCTTC; CDR3aa: CSAGTSGTSSYNEQFF
abundance: -; j_gene: TRBJ1-2; d_gene: TRBD1; v_gene: TRBV6-1; CDR3nt: TGTGCCAGCAGTGGGACAGGGGTTGATGGCTACACCTTC; CDR3aa: CASSGTGVDGYTF
abundance: -; j_gene: TRBJ1-1; d_gene: -; v_gene: TRBV14; CDR3nt: TGTGCCAGCAGCCTTGACAGGTTTGGTGCTGAAGCTTTCTTT; CDR3aa: CASSLDRFGAEAFF
abundance: -; j_gene: TRBJ1-1; d_gene: -; v_gene: TRBV29-1; CDR3nt: TGCAGCGTTTACAGGGCTACATCCAGCACTGAAGCTTTCTTT; CDR3aa: CSVYRATSSTEAFF
abundance: -; j_gene: TRBJ2-1; d_gene: TRBD2; v_gene: TRBV2; CDR3nt: TGTGCCAGCAGTGAGACTAGCGGGAGGCGGGACGATGAGCAGTTCTTC; CDR3aa: CASSETSGRRDDEQFF
abundance: -; j_gene: TRBJ1-2; d_gene: TRBD1; v_gene: TRBV10-2; CDR3nt: TGCGCCAGCAGTGAGTCAGCAGGGGGGCACTATGGCTACACCTTC; CDR3aa: CASSESAGGHYGYTF
abundance: -; j_gene: TRBJ2-4; d_gene: TRBD2; v_gene: TRBV5-6; CDR3nt: TGTGCCAGCAGCTTGGACCGTGGGACTAGCCCTAGGAACATTCAGTACTTC; CDR3aa: CASSLDRGTSPRNIQYF
abundance: -; j_gene: TRBJ2-7; d_gene: TRBD1; v_gene: TRBV10-1; CDR3nt: TGCGCCAGCAGCAGAGATTTCGGGACAGGGGCCTACGAGCAGTACTTC; CDR3aa: CASSRDFGTGAYEQYF
abundance: once; j_gene: TRBJ2-3; d_gene: TRBD2; v_gene: TRBV27; CDR3nt: TGTGCCAGCAGCCGGGAGGGCCAAACAGATACGCAGTATTTT; CDR3aa: CASSREGQTDTQYF
abundance: -; j_gene: TRBJ2-3; d_gene: -; v_gene: TRBV5-4; CDR3nt: TGTGCCAGCAGCCGACGGGACTTCCACACAGATACGCAGTATTTT; CDR3aa: CASSRRDFHTDTQYF
abundance: -; j_gene: TRBJ1-5; d_gene: TRBD1; v_gene: TRBV19; CDR3nt: TGTGCCAGTAGTGTACGGGACAGCGGATCCCAGCATTTT; CDR3aa: CASSVRDSGSQHF
abundance: -; j_gene: TRBJ1-3; d_gene: TRBD1; v_gene: TRBV7-9; CDR3nt: TGTGCCATCCCAGACAGGGAGTCTGGAAACACCATATATTTT; CDR3aa: CAIPDRESGNTIYF
abundance: -; j_gene: TRBJ2-1; d_gene: -; v_gene: TRBV4-1; CDR3nt: TGCGCCAGCAGCCAAGACTCCGTCGCGGGGTCAATGGCAGAGCAGTTCTTC; CDR3aa: CASSQDSVAGSMAEQFF
abundance: -; j_gene: TRBJ2-7; d_gene: TRBD2; v_gene: TRBV2; CDR3nt: TGTGCCAGCAGTAAGACTAGCGGTACCTACGAGCAGTACTTC; CDR3aa: CASSKTSGTYEQYF
abundance: -; j_gene: TRBJ2-7; d_gene: TRBD2; v_gene: TRBV2; CDR3nt: TGTGCCAGCAGGCCTAGCGGCTACTACGAGCAGTACTTC; CDR3aa: CASRPSGYYEQYF
abundance: -; j_gene: TRBJ2-7; d_gene: TRBD1; v_gene: TRBV18; CDR3nt: TGTGCCAGCTCGACAGGGTACGAGCAGTACTTC; CDR3aa: CASSTGYEQYF
abundance: few; j_gene: TRBJ2-7; d_gene: TRBD2; v_gene: TRBV19; CDR3nt: TGTGCCAGTAGTAGCGGGAGGGCCGCCTACGAGCAGTACTTC; CDR3aa: CASSSGRAAYEQYF
abundance: -; j_gene: TRBJ2-2; d_gene: TRBD1; v_gene: TRBV7-6; CDR3nt: TGTGCCAGCACCCCTGACAGGGGACGCACCGGGGAGCTGTTTTTT; CDR3aa: CASTPDRGRTGELFF
abundance: medium-sized; j_gene: TRBJ2-1; d_gene: -; v_gene: TRBV11-2; CDR3nt: TGTGCCAGCGACCCGGGACACCTAAACAATGAGCAGTTCTTC; CDR3aa: CASDPGHLNNEQFF
abundance: -; j_gene: TRBJ2-5; d_gene: -; v_gene: TRBV10-3; CDR3nt: TGTGCCGCACGGAGGGACCTGGGGGAGACCCAGTACTTC; CDR3aa: CAARRDLGETQYF
abundance: -; j_gene: TRBJ1-1; d_gene: -; v_gene: TRBV2; CDR3nt: TGTGCCAGCAGTGCAAACAGTGACGATGCTTTCTTT; CDR3aa: CASSANSDDAFF
abundance: -; j_gene: TRBJ2-1; d_gene: TRBD1; v_gene: TRBV28; CDR3nt: TGTGCCAGCACCTTCAGGGACAGGGTCTACAATGAGCAGTTCTTC; CDR3aa: CASTFRDRVYNEQFF
abundance: -; j_gene: TRBJ1-1; d_gene: -; v_gene: TRBV6-5; CDR3nt: TGTGCCAGCAGTTACTCGGGGGGGAGCGAAGCTTTCTTT; CDR3aa: CASSYSGGSEAFF
abundance: -; j_gene: TRBJ1-1; d_gene: -; v_gene: TRBV18; CDR3nt: TGTGCCAGCTCACCGGAGATAGAGAACACTGAAGCTTTCTTT; CDR3aa: CASSPEIENTEAFF
abundance: -; j_gene: TRBJ2-4; d_gene: TRBD2; v_gene: TRBV4-1; CDR3nt: TGCGCCAGCAGCCAAGAAAACGGAGTGGGGCTAGCGGCCTCGGGCAAAAACATTCAGTACTTC; CDR3aa: CASSQENGVGLAASGKNIQYF
abundance: -; j_gene: TRBJ2-5; d_gene: -; v_gene: TRBV28; CDR3nt: TGTGCCAGCAGTTTAAATAGAGGAAACATTAAAGAGACCCAGTACTTC; CDR3aa: CASSLNRGNIKETQYF
abundance: -; j_gene: TRBJ2-3; d_gene: TRBD2; v_gene: TRBV2; CDR3nt: TGTGCCAGCAGGGTGTCCGGGAGGGGGATAGATACGCAGTATTTT; CDR3aa: CASRVSGRGIDTQYF